The T cell receptor beta chain described here comes from a study of blood T cell repertoires in COVID-19. About the research overall: Acute and convalescent COVID-19 samples came from the United States, Italy and Spain. The analysed material was cDNA or gDNA that came from T cells, B-cell-depleted T cells, or PBMCs.

Germline V CDR1 and CDR2: MGHRA, YSYEKL. The V segment lost 6 bases and the J segment 6 bases; nucleotides outside the gene matches: 11. The CDR3 consists of 16 residues. Source study methods: Amplification of reference gene primers was used by the study to estimate nucleated cell counts. This table comes from immunoSEQ multiplex PCR, and its TCRdb copy is limited to in-frame clones, with some not included. D and trimming come from the DNA, and the V and J calls and clone size come from that table. The table records roughly 100,000 clones, roughly three quarters of them present only once. The receptor was isolated from a woman of 80 years or more with acute or convalescent COVID-19. The chain recombines TRBV4-1 with TRBJ1-5; 10 positions match TRBD1. Sequencing was performed on peripheral blood. This chain's CDR3 is CASRLSGQGVGQPQHF. Written as DNA, the CDR3 is TGCGCCAGCAGGCTCTCCGGACAGGGGGTCGGTCAGCCCCAGCATTTT.